The sequence of this T cell receptor beta chain was determined in a study of CD8 T cells in ankylosing spondylitis. This clonotype has only a few counts. Antigen unknown. In germline, CDR1 is MGHDK, CDR2 SYGVNS. V lost 4 bases to trimming and J lost 0 bases, with 7 bases between them. The CDR3 contains 14 residues. By quantitative 5'-RACE with molecular barcodes, the TCR beta libraries were made. MiXCR, run by TCRdb on the 5' RACE reads, gives a single entry per CDR3 protein. The table lists under 450,000 distinct CDR3 sequences, roughly a sixth of them singletons. Whole-study findings and limits: What seemed typical of ankylosing spondylitis blood was a TCR beta motif built from about 8 highly homologous variants.

The chain recombines TRBV25-1 with TRBJ1-3; maybe TRBD1 (5 bases). This sequence originates from a male donor with ankylosing spondylitis. The sample was blood, either unsorted or a sorted T cell fraction (not recorded which). The CDR3 region is CASSAGISGNTIYF. Here the CDR3 DNA reads TGTGCCAGCAGTGCAGGGATCTCTGGAAACACCATATATTTT.